Reported below is one T cell receptor (beta chain). The sample comes from a study of T cell responses to AZD1222 COVID-19 vaccine. Clones were sequenced by immunoSEQ multiplex PCR, and TCRdb holds only the in-frame ones, with some missing. This table has fewer than 200,000 clones, roughly 92% appearing once. The receptor was isolated from an adult who received the MenACWY meningococcal vaccine as a control. This specimen consisted of peripheral blood, obtained 28 days after the second dose of the MenACWY control vaccine.

CDR3 in amino acids: CAWSEAGDSQPQHF. DNA for the CDR3: TGTGCCTGGAGTGAGGCAGGGGATAGTCAGCCCCAGCATTTT. V usage is TRBV30 and J usage is TRBJ1-5; perhaps TRBD1 as D (6 bases). Germline V gene sequence: CDR1 GTSNPN, CDR2 SVGIG (reference sequence). Trimming pared 1 base from V and 6 bases from J, leaving 13 bases between. The CDR3 consists of 14 residues.